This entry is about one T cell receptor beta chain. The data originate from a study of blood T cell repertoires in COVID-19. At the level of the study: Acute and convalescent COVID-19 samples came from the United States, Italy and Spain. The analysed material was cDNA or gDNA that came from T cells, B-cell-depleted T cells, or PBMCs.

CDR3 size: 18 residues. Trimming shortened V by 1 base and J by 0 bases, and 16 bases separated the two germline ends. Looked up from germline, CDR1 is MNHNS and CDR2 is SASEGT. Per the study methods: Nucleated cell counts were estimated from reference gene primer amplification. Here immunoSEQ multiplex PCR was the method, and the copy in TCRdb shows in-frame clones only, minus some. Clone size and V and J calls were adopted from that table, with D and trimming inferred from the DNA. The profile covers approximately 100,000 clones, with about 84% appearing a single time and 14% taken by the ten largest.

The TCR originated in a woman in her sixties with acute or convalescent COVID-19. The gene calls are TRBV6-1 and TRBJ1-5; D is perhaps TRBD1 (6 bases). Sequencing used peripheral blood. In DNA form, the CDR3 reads TGTGCCAGCAGTGAAGTGGTAGGGGGTTGGGATAGCAATCAGCCCCAGCATTTT. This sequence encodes CASSEVVGGWDSNQPQHF.